This T cell receptor (beta chain) emerged from a study of T cells in Graves' hyperthyroidism and ophthalmopathy. The overall study: The authors collected peripheral blood at initial diagnosis, before any treatment.

Lactation, pregnancy, other autoimmune disease or uncontrolled infection led to exclusion of patients. Amplification yielded TCR beta CDR3 regions, with RNA transcripts as the source. A first-round RT-PCR of the TCR CDR3 used the HTBI primer set. TCRdb fed the multiplex PCR reads into MiXCR, producing one record per CDR3 protein. In the table there are 600,000 to 700,000 distinct CDR3 sequences, 14% to 15% of which are singletons. The CDR3 totals 18 residues. Trimming at V came to 0 bases and at J to 9 bases, leaving 8 bases not matched to a gene. Sequencing input: blood. V gene TRBV12-3 or TRBV12-4 combines with J gene TRBJ2-1; 16 nucleotides line up with TRBD2. The TCR originated in a woman in her forties with Graves' ophthalmopathy. CDR3 region: CASSLAPGLAGGPGEQFF. CDR3 coding DNA: TGTGCCAGCAGTTTAGCGCCGGGACTAGCGGGAGGGCCTGGTGAGCAGTTCTTC.